Listed here are 16 T cell receptor beta chains from one sample, sequenced in a study of blood T cell repertoires in COVID-19. Only in-frame clones appear in the TCRdb table, and some are missing; sequencing was by immunoSEQ multiplex PCR. Among approximately 300,000 clones listed, roughly 86% were seen once. Material: peripheral blood. All receptors derive from a woman between 25 and 40 years old with COVID-19, enrolled during active disease.

The V and J genes are TRBV11-2 and TRBJ1-4; D is possibly TRBD1 (5 bases). The CDR3 totals 16 residues. CDR1 and CDR2 from the germline V gene are SGHAT and FQNNGV. The V and J ends lost 5 bases and 8 bases respectively, with 21 bases between them. As DNA, the CDR3 is TGTGCCAGCAGCCCACAAGGAAGGCAACCAGGGGAAAAACTGTTTTTT. Translation: CASSPQGRQPGEKLFF.

The chain carries TRBV10-3 and TRBJ1-2; D gene ambiguous. The CDR3 runs 12 residues. Germline CDR1 reads ENHRY; CDR2 reads SYGVKD. V was pared by 8 bases and J by 4 bases, with 11 bases between. CDR3 loop: CAIGRSTYGYTF. Written as DNA, the CDR3 is TGTGCCATCGGTCGGAGCACCTATGGCTACACCTTC.

The chain couples TRBV14 to TRBJ2-1, with D possibly TRBD2 on 6 matching bases. V shed 4 bases and J shed 1 base, with 11 bases lying between them. The CDR3 loop spans 15 amino acids. Germline V lookup: CDR1 SGHDN, CDR2 FVKESK. Here the CDR3 reads CASSLLAASYNEQFF. The CDR3 coding sequence is TGTGCCAGCAGCCTACTAGCAGCTTCCTACAATGAGCAGTTCTTC.

J is TRBJ1-5 and V is TRBV7-2; TRBD1 aligns across 7 bases. After removal of 3 bases from V and 5 bases from J, the junction contained 7 bases not matched to a gene. CDR1 SGHTA and CDR2 FQGNSA come from the germline V gene. CDR3 length: 15 amino acids. The CDR3 DNA sequence: TGTGCCAGCAGCTTTTTGAGACAGGGCCATCAGCCCCAGCATTTT. This sequence encodes CASSFLRQGHQPQHF.

CDR3: CASSRTGNTDTQYF. The DNA of the CDR3 is TGTGCCAGCAGCCGGACAGGGAACACAGATACGCAGTATTTT. V usage is TRBV5-5 and J usage is TRBJ2-3, with 8 bases aligning to TRBD1. Germline V gives CDR1 SGHKS, CDR2 YYEKEE (reference sequence). The CDR3 is made up of 14 amino acids. V gave up 4 bases and J gave up 2 bases; unmatched junction bases: 3.

The chain has TRBV7-3 and TRBJ1-6, with TRBD1 as a possible D gene (5 bases). Trimming left V 1 base short and J 10 bases short, with 14 bases between. In germline, CDR1 is SGHTA, CDR2 FQGTGA. CDR3 length: 15 residues. Here the CDR3 DNA reads TGTGCCAGCAGCTTAAGTGGAGGGGTAGGATCACCCCTCCACTTT. This sequence encodes CASSLSGGVGSPLHF.

The rearrangement uses TRBV28 and TRBJ1-5; the D gene is possibly TRBD1 (6 bases). The CDR3 totals 14 residues. Germline V gene data show CDR1 as MDHEN and CDR2 as SYDVKM. The V and J ends lost 7 bases and 7 bases respectively, with 17 bases between them. CDR3 sequence: CASIVGGVGQPQHF. CDR3 in DNA: TGTGCCAGCATAGTAGGGGGAGTAGGACAGCCCCAGCATTTT.

The V gene is TRBV12-5, the J gene TRBJ2-5; the match to TRBD1 covers 8 bases. The CDR3 runs 14 residues. The germline V gene has CDR1 LGHNT and CDR2 FRNRAP. V dropped 1 base and J dropped 2; count of bases not matched to a gene: 0. As DNA, the CDR3 is TGTGCTAGTGGTTTGGGGGACAGGCAAGAGACCCAGTACTTC. Its protein is CASGLGDRQETQYF.

This rearrangement joins TRBV18 to TRBJ2-2, with a weak D call TRBD2 (5 bases). This CDR3 contains 15 residues. The germline CDR1 and CDR2 sequences are KGHSH and LQKENI. V shed 4 bases and J shed 6 bases, with 15 bases lying between them. This CDR3 is CASSRGQIRAGELFF. CDR3 nucleotides: TGTGCCAGCTCACGAGGGCAGATACGGGCCGGGGAGCTGTTTTTT.

This chain connects TRBV5-6 to TRBJ2-7; TRBD2 matches 10 bases. Germline loops: CDR1 SGHDT, CDR2 YYEEEE. Unmatched junction bases numbered 8, after V lost 4 bases and J lost 4 bases. The CDR3 has 15 amino acids. This chain's CDR3 is CASSPPTSGLYEQYF. The CDR3 DNA is TGTGCCAGCAGCCCACCGACTAGCGGGTTATACGAGCAGTACTTC.

The chain couples TRBV27 to TRBJ2-7, with 10 bases lining up with TRBD1. The junction had 14 bases not matched to a gene; V was cut back by 5 bases and J by 4 bases. CDR1 is MNHEY and CDR2 is SMNVEV in the germline V gene (reference sequence). The CDR3 is 17 amino acids. The CDR3 sequence: CASSPYMGGTGEYEQYF. As DNA, the CDR3 is TGTGCCAGCAGTCCGTATATGGGAGGGACAGGGGAGTACGAGCAGTACTTC.

The V and J genes are TRBV7-2 and TRBJ2-7, with D possibly matching TRBD1 (6 bases). CDR1 is SGHTA and CDR2 is FQGNSA in the germline V gene. V lost 1 base to trimming and J lost 0 bases, with 13 bases between them. This CDR3 has 16 residues. The CDR3 here is CASSLDRAGASYEQYF. The DNA for the CDR3 is TGTGCCAGCAGCTTAGATAGGGCAGGGGCCTCCTACGAGCAGTACTTC. Full variable domain (missing parts from reference TRBV7-2 and TRBJ2-7): GAGVSQSPSNKVTEKGKDVELRCDPISGHTALYWYRQSLGQGLEFLIYFQGNSAPDKSGLPSDRFSAERTGGSVSTLTIQRTQQEDSAVYLCASSLDRAGASYEQYFGPGTRLTVT.

The rearrangement uses TRBV9 and TRBJ1-6; D uncertain. The CDR3 covers 16 residues. Trimming stripped 2 bases from V and 0 bases from J, with 9 bases between. CDR1 and CDR2 (germline): SGDLS, YYNGEE. CDR3 sequence reads: CASSVYSDSYNSPLHF. For the CDR3, the DNA is TGTGCCAGCAGCGTTTACAGTGACTCCTATAATTCACCCCTCCACTTT. Filled out from reference TRBV9 and TRBJ1-6, the complete variable domain reads DSGVTQTPKHLITATGQRVTLRCSPRSGDLSVYWYQQSLDQGLQFLIQYYNGEERAKGNILERFSAQQFPDLHSELNLSSLELGDSALYFCASSVYSDSYNSPLHFGNGTRLTVT.

The chain is built from TRBV7-3 and TRBJ2-1; 8 bases align to TRBD2. This CDR3 comprises 14 residues. V gave up 4 bases and J gave up 4 bases; unmatched junction bases: 3. Germline V gives CDR1 SGHTA, CDR2 FQGTGA. CDR3 residues: CASSSGGVYNEQFF. The CDR3 region has the DNA TGTGCCAGCAGCTCGGGAGGGGTATACAATGAGCAGTTCTTC.

Here the CDR3 DNA reads TGCAGTGTTCTGCCAGGGCCGGAAGCTTTCTTT. It specifies CSVLPGPEAFF. This chain links TRBV20-1 with TRBJ1-1, with a possible D match to TRBD1 (5 bases). In germline, CDR1 is DFQATT, CDR2 SNEGSKA (reference sequence). V dropped 7 bases and J dropped 8 bases, with 14 bases sitting between them. CDR3 size: 11 residues.

This sequence joins TRBV20-1 and TRBJ1-2, with D tentatively TRBD1 (5 bases). Trimming pared 3 bases from V and 2 bases from J, leaving 13 bases between. The CDR3 contains 14 residues. Looked up from germline, CDR1 is DFQATT and CDR2 is SNEGSKA (reference sequence). CDR3 nucleotides: TGCAGTGCTAGTCAGACGGGGGTCAACTATGGCTACACCTTC. It is translated as CSASQTGVNYGYTF.